The clone carrying this T cell receptor (beta chain) was counted a single time. The antigen is not known. Germline V gene sequence: CDR1 MNHEY, CDR2 SVGAGI. The CDR3 extends over 15 amino acids. Trimming removed 6 bases from V and 2 bases from J; junction bases left unmatched: 5. This entry belongs to a study of Ad26.COV2.S vaccination and SARS-CoV-2 variants. Study summary: Among those in the COV1001 Ad26.COV2.S trial arm was the donor. General study findings and limits: Vaccine recipients had higher spike-specific TCR breadth than placebo recipients.

Treatment of the sample: 19 received Ad26.COV2.S at low or high dose, single or two shots; 5 received placebo; per-sample allocation not given. The samples were gathered on day 63 after the first injection of vaccine or placebo. This adult donor, from Boston, was 18-55 years old. Profiling relied on immunoSEQ multiplex PCR, and the TCRdb table lists in-frame clones only, not all of them. The sample records under 600,000 clones, around 89% being singletons. V gene TRBV6-5 combines with J gene TRBJ2-1, with TRBD1 matching 9 bases. The sample in question was peripheral blood, obtained in a trial of Ad26.COV2.S vaccine versus placebo. This receptor was identified in a person aged 18-65 years who received the Ad26.COV2.S COVID-19 vaccine or a placebo. The CDR3 nucleotides are TGTGCCAGCAGCCCGGACAGGGGACCCTACAATGAGCAGTTCTTC. Translation gives CASSPDRGPYNEQFF.